This T cell receptor beta chain was sequenced in a study of neurological immune-mediated disorders. J lost 5 bases, V lost 3 bases, and 5 bases had no gene match. The CDR3 sequence is 16 residues long. CDR1 is SGHRS and CDR2 is YFSETQ in the germline V gene. Study outcomes and limitations: According to phylogenetic grouping, one related-CDR3 cluster, a possible signature, contained the repertoires of 18 of 34 multiple sclerosis patients. The multiple sclerosis repertoire cluster had no association with any clinical or MRI feature.

The sorted libraries were prepared using some 1 million CD4+ or CD8+ T cells that had themselves been sorted. With regard to this clonotype: What it binds is unknown.

The authors made cDNA by 5'RACE with 10-nucleotide random UMIs. TCRdb passed the 5' RACE reads through MiXCR, listing each CDR3 protein once. The data contain 55,000 or so distinct CDR3 sequences, over 3.5% of them singletons. The sequence derives from a woman between 35 and 50 years old with multiple sclerosis. The chain recombines TRBV5-1 with TRBJ2-1; 13 nucleotides line up with TRBD2. The material sequenced was CD4+ T cells from blood. DNA of the CDR3: TGCGCCAGCAGCTCTAGACTAGCGGGGGGCCACAATGAGCAGTTCTTC. Translation: CASSSRLAGGHNEQFF.